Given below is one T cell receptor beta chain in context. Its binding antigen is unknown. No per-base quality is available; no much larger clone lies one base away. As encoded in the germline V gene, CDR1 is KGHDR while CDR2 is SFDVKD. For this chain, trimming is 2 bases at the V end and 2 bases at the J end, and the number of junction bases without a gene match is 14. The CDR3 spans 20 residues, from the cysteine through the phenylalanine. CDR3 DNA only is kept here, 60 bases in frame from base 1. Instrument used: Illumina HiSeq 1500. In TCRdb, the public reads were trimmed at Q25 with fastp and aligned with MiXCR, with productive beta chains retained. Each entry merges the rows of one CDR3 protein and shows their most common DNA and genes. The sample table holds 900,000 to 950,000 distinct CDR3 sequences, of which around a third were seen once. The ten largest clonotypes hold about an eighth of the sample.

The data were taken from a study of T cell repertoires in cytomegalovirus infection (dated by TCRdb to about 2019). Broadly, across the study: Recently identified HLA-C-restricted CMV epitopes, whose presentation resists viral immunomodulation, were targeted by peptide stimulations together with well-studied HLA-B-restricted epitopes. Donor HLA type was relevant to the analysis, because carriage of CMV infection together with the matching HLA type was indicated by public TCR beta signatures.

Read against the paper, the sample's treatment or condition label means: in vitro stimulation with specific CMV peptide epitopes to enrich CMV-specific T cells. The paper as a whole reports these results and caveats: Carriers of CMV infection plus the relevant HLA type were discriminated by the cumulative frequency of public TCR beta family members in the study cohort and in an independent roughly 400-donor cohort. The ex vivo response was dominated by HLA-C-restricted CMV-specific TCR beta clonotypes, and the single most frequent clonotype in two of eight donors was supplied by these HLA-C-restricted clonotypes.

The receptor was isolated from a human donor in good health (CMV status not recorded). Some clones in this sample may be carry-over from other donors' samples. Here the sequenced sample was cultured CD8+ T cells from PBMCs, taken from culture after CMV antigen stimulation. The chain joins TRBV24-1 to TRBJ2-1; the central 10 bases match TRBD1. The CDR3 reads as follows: CATSDSGTGVTLGAYNEQFF. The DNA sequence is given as TGTGCCACCAGTGATTCCGGGACAGGGGTAACCCTAGGGGCCTACAATGAGCAGTTCTTC.